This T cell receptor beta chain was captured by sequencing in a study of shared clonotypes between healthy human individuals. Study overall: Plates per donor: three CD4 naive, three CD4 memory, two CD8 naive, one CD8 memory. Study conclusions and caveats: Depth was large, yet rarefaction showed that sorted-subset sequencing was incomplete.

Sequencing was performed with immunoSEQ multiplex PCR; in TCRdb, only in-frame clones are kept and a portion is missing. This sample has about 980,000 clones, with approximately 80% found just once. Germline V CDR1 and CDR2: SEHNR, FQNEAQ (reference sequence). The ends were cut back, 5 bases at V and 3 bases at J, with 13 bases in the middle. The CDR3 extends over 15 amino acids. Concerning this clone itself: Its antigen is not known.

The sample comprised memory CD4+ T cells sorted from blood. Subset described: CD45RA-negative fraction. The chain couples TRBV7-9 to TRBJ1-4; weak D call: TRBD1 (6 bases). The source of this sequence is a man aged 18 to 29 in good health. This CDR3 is CASSPGQSPNEKLFF. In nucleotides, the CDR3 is TGTGCCAGCAGCCCAGGACAGTCCCCTAATGAAAAACTGTTTTTT.